These 12 T cell receptor beta chains came from one sample sequenced in a study of cytomegalovirus exposure and HLA in healthy donors. PCR was performed using 60 Vbeta and 13 Jbeta primers. Method: immunoSEQ multiplex PCR; TCRdb's copy keeps in-frame clones and lacks some. The sample lists around 28,000 clones; just under 90% were seen once. Sequencing was carried out using PBMCs. Receptor source: a boy aged 5-17 years in good health and CMV-seronegative.

The J gene is TRBJ1-4, the V gene TRBV27, with unresolved D. This CDR3 region has 13 residues. CDR1 and CDR2 from the germline V gene are MNHEY and SMNVEV (reference sequence). V was pared by 2 bases and J by 3 bases, with 4 bases between. CDR3 in amino acids: CASSLLANEKLFF. The CDR3 DNA reads as TGTGCCAGCAGTTTACTAGCTAATGAAAAACTGTTTTTT.

The rearrangement joins TRBV5-1 to TRBJ1-1; D not certain. CDR1 SGHRS and CDR2 YFSETQ come from the germline V gene. With 1 base removed from V and 2 bases from J, the gap between germline ends came to 9 bases. CDR3 length equals 14 residues. The CDR3 bases are TGCGCCAGCAGCTTGAGCGGCACCAACACTGAAGCTTTCTTT. As protein: CASSLSGTNTEAFF.

The chain employs TRBV7-2 and TRBJ2-7; TRBD1 aligns across 9 bases. The germline gives CDR1 SGHTA, CDR2 FQGNSA. The trim removed 7 bases at V and 6 bases at J, leaving 16 bases unmatched. This CDR3 comprises 16 residues. The CDR3 reads CASTPKVRTGVSEQYF. CDR3 DNA: TGTGCCAGCACCCCAAAAGTTCGGACAGGGGTCAGCGAGCAGTACTTC.

The chain employs TRBV18 and TRBJ2-3; D perhaps matches TRBD1 (5 bases). CDR1 and CDR2 (germline): KGHSH, LQKENI. The CDR3 totals 19 residues. V lost 1 base and J lost 1, with 21 bases in between. In DNA, the CDR3 is TGTGCCAGCTCACCACGGATGCAGGGTTGGGCGCTGGGCACAGATACGCAGTATTTT. Translation: CASSPRMQGWALGTDTQYF.

This clone appeared a few times. The chain has TRBV5-4 and TRBJ1-1, with D unclear. V lost 4 bases to trimming and J lost 1 base, with 11 bases between them. Germline V gene lookup returns CDR1 SGHNT and CDR2 YYREEE (reference sequence). The CDR3 loop spans 14 amino acids. The chain's CDR3 is CASSEDPGNTEAFF. The DNA for the CDR3 is TGTGCCAGCAGCGAAGACCCGGGGAACACTGAAGCTTTCTTT.

The V call is TRBV29-1, the J call TRBJ1-5; 8 bases fit TRBD1. Germline V gives CDR1 SQVTM, CDR2 ANQGSEA. V lost 6 bases to trimming and J lost 3 bases; unmatched junction nucleotides: 10. This CDR3 is built from 15 residues. The DNA of the CDR3 is TGCAGCGTGGCTACCGGGACAGGTTACAATCAGCCCCAGCATTTT. Amino acids: CSVATGTGYNQPQHF. Complete variable domain (other parts from reference TRBV29-1 and TRBJ1-5): SAVISQKPSRDICQRGTSLTIQCQVDSQVTMMFWYRQQPGQSLTLIATANQGSEATYESGFVIDKFPISRPNLTFSTLTVSNMSPEDSSIYLCSVATGTGYNQPQHFGDGTRLSIL.

The CDR3 DNA sequence: TGCGCCAGCAGCGCGGGACAGGTAAACTATGGCTACACCTTC. This sequence encodes CASSAGQVNYGYTF. The V gene is TRBV5-1, the J gene TRBJ1-2, with 8 bases identical to TRBD1. Trimming cost V 4 bases and J 2 bases; bases outside gene matches: 4. The CDR3 covers 14 residues. Germline V CDR1 and CDR2: SGHRS, YFSETQ.

The rearrangement links TRBV5-1 to TRBJ2-6, with D uncertain. With 0 bases removed from V and 0 bases from J, the gap between germline ends came to 4 bases. The CDR3 runs to 15 residues. Germline CDR1 reads SGHRS; CDR2 reads YFSETQ. The chain's CDR3 is CASSLAFSGANVLTF. The CDR3 DNA is TGCGCCAGCAGCTTGGCGTTCTCTGGGGCCAACGTCCTGACTTTC.

V usage is TRBV5-6 and J usage is TRBJ2-7, with 9 bases that match TRBD1. Germline V lookup: CDR1 SGHDT, CDR2 YYEEEE. The CDR3 totals 14 residues. The V and J ends lost 2 bases and 6 bases, in that order; junction bases with no gene match: 6. CDR3: CASSFGQGLGEQYF. CDR3 DNA sequence: TGTGCCAGCAGCTTTGGACAGGGGCTAGGCGAGCAGTACTTC.

J is TRBJ1-3 and V is TRBV7-9; 8 nucleotides align to TRBD1. After removal of 5 bases from V and 2 bases from J, the junction contained 5 bases not matched to a gene. Germline CDR1 SEHNR, CDR2 FQNEAQ (reference sequence). The CDR3 runs to 15 residues. CDR3 protein: CASSRGQVTGNTIYF. As DNA, the CDR3 is TGTGCCAGCAGCCGGGGACAGGTAACTGGAAACACCATATATTTT. Using reference TRBV7-9 and TRBJ1-3 for the parts outside the CDR3, the full variable domain is DTGVSQNPRHKITKRGQNVTFRCDPISEHNRLYWYRQTLGQGPEFLTYFQNEAQLEKSRLLSDRFSAERPKGSFSTLEIQRTEQGDSAMYLCASSRGQVTGNTIYFGEGSWLTVV.

This rearrangement joins TRBV11-3 to TRBJ2-5; 14 nucleotides agree with TRBD2. The CDR3 sequence is 15 residues long. V was clipped by 3 bases and J by 3 bases; unmatched bases: 0. CDR1 and CDR2 (germline): SGHNT, YENEEA. The chain's CDR3 is CASSLGLAGEETQYF. CDR3 sequence (DNA): TGTGCCAGCAGCTTGGGACTAGCGGGGGAAGAGACCCAGTACTTC.

A single count supports this clone. The rearrangement links TRBV11-1 to TRBJ2-1, with 7 bases lining up with TRBD1. V shed 6 bases and J 3 bases; nucleotides not matched to a gene: 11. Per the germline V gene, CDR1 is SGHAT and CDR2 is FQDESV (reference sequence). The CDR3 sequence is 16 residues long. The CDR3 sequence is CASSYTWTGDYNEQFF. DNA of the CDR3: TGTGCCAGCAGTTACACTTGGACAGGTGACTACAATGAGCAGTTCTTC.